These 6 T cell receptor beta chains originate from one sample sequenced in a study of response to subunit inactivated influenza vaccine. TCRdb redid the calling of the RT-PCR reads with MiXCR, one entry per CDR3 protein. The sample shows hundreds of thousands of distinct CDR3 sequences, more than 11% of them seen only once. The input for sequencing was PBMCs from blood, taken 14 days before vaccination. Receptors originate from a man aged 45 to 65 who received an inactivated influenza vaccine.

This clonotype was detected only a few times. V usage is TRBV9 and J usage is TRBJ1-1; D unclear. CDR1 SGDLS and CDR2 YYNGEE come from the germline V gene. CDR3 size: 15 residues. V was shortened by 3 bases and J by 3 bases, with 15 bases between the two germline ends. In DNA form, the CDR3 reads TGTGCCAGCAGCGGATCGCACTCAATGCACACTGAAGCTTTCTTT. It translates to CASSGSHSMHTEAFF.

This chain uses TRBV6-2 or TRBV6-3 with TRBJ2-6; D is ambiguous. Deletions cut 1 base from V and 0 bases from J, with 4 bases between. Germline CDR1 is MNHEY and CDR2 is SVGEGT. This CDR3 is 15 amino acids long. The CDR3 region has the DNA TGTGCCAGCAGTTACTTCCTCTCTGGGGCCAACGTCCTGACTTTC. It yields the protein CASSYFLSGANVLTF.

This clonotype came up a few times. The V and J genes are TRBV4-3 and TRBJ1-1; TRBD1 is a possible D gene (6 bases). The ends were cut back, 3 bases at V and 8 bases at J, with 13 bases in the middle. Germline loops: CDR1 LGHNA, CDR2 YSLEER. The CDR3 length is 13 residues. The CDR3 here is CASSQNTGTEAFF. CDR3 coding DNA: TGCGCCAGCAGCCAGAACACAGGGACAGAAGCTTTCTTT.

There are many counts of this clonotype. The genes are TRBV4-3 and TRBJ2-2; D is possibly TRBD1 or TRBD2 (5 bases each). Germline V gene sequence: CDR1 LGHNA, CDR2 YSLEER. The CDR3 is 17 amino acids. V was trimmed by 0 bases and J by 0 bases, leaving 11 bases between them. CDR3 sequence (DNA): TGCGCCAGCAGCCAAGACCTCCGGGGCCCGAACACCGGGGAGCTGTTTTTT. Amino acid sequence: CASSQDLRGPNTGELFF.

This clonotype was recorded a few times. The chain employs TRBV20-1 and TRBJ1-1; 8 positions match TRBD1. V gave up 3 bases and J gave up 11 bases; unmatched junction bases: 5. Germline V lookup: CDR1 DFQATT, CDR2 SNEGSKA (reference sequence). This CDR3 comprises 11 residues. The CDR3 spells CSASRQGKAFF. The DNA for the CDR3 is TGCAGTGCTAGTAGACAGGGGAAGGCTTTCTTT.

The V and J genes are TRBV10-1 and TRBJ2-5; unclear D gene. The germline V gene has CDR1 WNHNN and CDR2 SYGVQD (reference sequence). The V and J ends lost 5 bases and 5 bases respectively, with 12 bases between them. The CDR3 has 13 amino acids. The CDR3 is CASSRSFGETQYF. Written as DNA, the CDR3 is TGCGCCAGCAGTCGGTCCTTTGGGGAGACCCAGTACTTC.